Below are 18 T cell receptor beta chains sequenced from a single sample in a study of blood T cell repertoires in COVID-19. Method: immunoSEQ multiplex PCR; TCRdb's copy keeps in-frame clones and lacks some. This table holds 200,000 or so clones, roughly 79% found once. What was sequenced was peripheral blood. The source is a man aged 55 to 69 with active or convalescent COVID-19.

The V gene is TRBV11-3, the J gene TRBJ2-1, with 10 bases lining up with TRBD2. V dropped 2 bases and J dropped 8; count of bases not matched to a gene: 9. Germline CDR1 and CDR2: SGHNT and YENEEA. CDR3 length: 16 residues. CDR3 amino acids: CASSLRAGGRWDEQFF. DNA of the CDR3: TGTGCCAGCAGCTTACGAGCGGGAGGGCGGTGGGATGAGCAGTTCTTC.

This clone was picked up a small number of times. V gene TRBV6-4 combines with J gene TRBJ1-1, with D hard to call. CDR1 and CDR2 (germline): MRHNA, SNTAGT. Trimming took off 2 bases at V and 4 bases at J, with 8 bases between the two ends. The length of the CDR3 is 13 residues. CDR3 in amino acids: CASSDGEGTEAFF. DNA of the CDR3: TGTGCCAGCAGTGACGGGGAGGGCACTGAAGCTTTCTTT.

J is TRBJ2-7 and V is TRBV10-1; TRBD1 agrees at 7 bases. V shed 10 bases, J shed 4 bases, and the junction held 13 bases outside the gene matches. Germline V gives CDR1 WNHNN, CDR2 SYGVQD (reference sequence). The CDR3 runs to 14 residues. CDR3 nucleotide sequence: TGCGCCACTCTATTGGGGCAGGGGGTATACGAGCAGTACTTC. It translates to CATLLGQGVYEQYF.

V usage is TRBV7-2 and J usage is TRBJ2-3, with a possible D match to TRBD1 (6 bases). V was clipped by 5 bases and J by 3 bases, with 15 bases between them. This CDR3 comprises 15 residues. CDR1 and CDR2 (germline): SGHTA, FQGNSA. CDR3 nucleotide sequence: TGTGCCAGCAGCCTTGGGGGCTCGGTGACAGATACGCAGTATTTT. The encoded protein is CASSLGGSVTDTQYF.

V is TRBV2 and J is TRBJ2-7; perhaps TRBD1 as D (5 bases). V gave up 1 base and J gave up 6 bases, with 13 bases separating them. Germline values: CDR1 SNHLY, CDR2 FYNNEI. The CDR3 has 14 amino acids. CDR3 coding DNA: TGTGCCAGCAGTGAAGTAGGGTCAGGGTTCGAGCAGTACTTC. Protein: CASSEVGSGFEQYF.

The rearrangement links TRBV24-1 to TRBJ2-1, with D possibly being TRBD1 (6 bases). The CDR3 extends over 13 amino acids. In germline, CDR1 is KGHDR, CDR2 SFDVKD. V was clipped by 0 bases and J by 10 bases, with 9 bases between them. The CDR3 nucleotides read TGTGCCACCAGTGATTTGTGGACAGAAGAGCAGTTCTTC. Its protein is CATSDLWTEEQFF.

CDR3 region: CASSQVGTGGAEQYF. The CDR3 DNA reads TGCGCCAGCAGCCAAGTAGGGACTGGGGGGGCCGAGCAGTACTTC. The V call is TRBV4-1, the J call TRBJ2-7, with TRBD2 as a possible D gene (7 bases). V was cut by 1 base and J by 6 bases, with 16 bases left in between. The CDR3 consists of 15 residues. Germline assignment: CDR1 MGHRA and CDR2 YSYEKL.

The CDR3 DNA reads TGTGCCAGCAGTTATCCCCCTCGCCAGGGAGGGTCGGGCTACACCTTC. The encoded protein is CASSYPPRQGGSGYTF. This chain links TRBV6-5 with TRBJ1-2; TRBD1 might be the D (5 bases). The CDR3 sequence is 16 residues long. The V gene lost 3 bases and the J gene lost 8 bases, with 22 bases spanning the gap. Germline V gives CDR1 MNHEY, CDR2 SVGAGI.

The chain couples TRBV5-1 to TRBJ1-3, with D perhaps matching TRBD1 (6 bases). The CDR3 spans 16 residues. V was cut by 3 bases and J by 0 bases, with 13 bases left in between. The germline CDR1 and CDR2 sequences are SGHRS and YFSETQ. CDR3 DNA: TGCGCCAGCAGCTCCCGGGACATAAACTCTGGAAACACCATATATTTT. Translating gives CASSSRDINSGNTIYF. Based on the CDR3 plus reference TRBV5-1 and TRBJ1-3, the full variable domain is KAGVTQTPRYLIKTRGQQVTLSCSPISGHRSVSWYQQTPGQGLQFLFEYFSETQRNKGNFPGRFSGRQFSNSRSEMNVSTLELGDSALYLCASSSRDINSGNTIYFGEGSWLTVV.

The J gene is TRBJ1-1, the V gene TRBV6-6; D unresolved. Germline CDR1 reads MNHNY; CDR2 reads SVGAGI (reference sequence). The V and J ends lost 8 bases and 5 bases respectively, with 6 bases between them. The CDR3 is 10 residues long. CDR3 nucleotides: TGTGCCAGCTTAGAAACTGAAGCTTTCTTT. As protein: CASLETEAFF.

This sequence joins TRBV5-1 and TRBJ2-1; TRBD2 matches 13 bases. CDR1 and CDR2 (germline): SGHRS, YFSETQ. The CDR3 runs to 18 residues. V shed 2 bases, J shed 2 bases, and the junction held 7 bases outside the gene matches. The CDR3 sequence: CASSFVTSGRRAYNEQFF. The CDR3, as DNA: TGCGCCAGCAGCTTTGTGACTAGCGGGAGGAGGGCCTACAATGAGCAGTTCTTC.

A single count supports this clone. The CDR3 region is CASAKGQGAREQYF. Written as DNA, the CDR3 is TGTGCCAGCGCTAAAGGACAGGGGGCTCGGGAGCAGTACTTC. J is TRBJ2-7 and V is TRBV2; 11 bases are a match to TRBD1. CDR1 and CDR2 (germline): SNHLY, FYNNEI. The V gene end was trimmed by 8 bases and the J gene end by 7 bases; junction bases not matched to a gene: 10. The CDR3 is 14 amino acids.

As to this clone: Possible read error: a much larger clone is one base away. The chain recombines TRBV7-2 with TRBJ1-5; perhaps TRBD1 as D (6 bases). V was cut by 1 base and J by 7 bases, with 8 bases left in between. Germline lookup yields CDR1 SGHTA and CDR2 FQGNSA. The CDR3 is made up of 13 amino acids. The CDR3 loop reads CASSLEGGQPQHF. In DNA form, the CDR3 reads TGTGCCAGCAGCTTAGAGGGGGGGCAGCCCCAGCATTTT. Variable domain in full (rest from reference TRBV7-2 and TRBJ1-5): GAGVSQSPSNKVTEKGKDVELRCDPISGHTALYWYRQSLGQGLEFLIYFQGNSAPDKSGLPSDRFSAERTGGSVSTLTIQRTQQEDSAVYLCASSLEGGQPQHFGDGTRLSIL.

This chain links TRBV5-6 with TRBJ2-7; 12 nucleotides match TRBD1. The CDR3 is 15 amino acids. Per germline, CDR1 SGHDT and CDR2 YYEEEE. The V and J ends lost 4 bases and 6 bases, in that order; junction bases with no gene match: 8. CDR3 region: CASSVGTGGLGEQYF. The CDR3 DNA reads as TGTGCCAGCAGCGTGGGGACAGGGGGCTTAGGCGAGCAGTACTTC.

V and J are TRBV4-3 and TRBJ1-6, with D unresolved. V lost 4 bases to trimming and J lost 7 bases, with 11 bases between them. CDR1 and CDR2 from the germline V gene are LGHNA and YSLEER. The CDR3 contains 14 residues. The CDR3 spells CASSLLRGNSPLHF. The CDR3 DNA reads as TGCGCCAGCAGCCTCCTTCGGGGAAATTCACCCCTCCACTTT.

This chain uses TRBV6-1 with TRBJ2-3; TRBD2 might be the D (6 bases). With 3 bases removed from V and 2 bases from J, the gap between germline ends came to 12 bases. The CDR3 is made up of 15 amino acids. Germline CDR1 MNHNS, CDR2 SASEGT. The CDR3 region is CASSDNGLSTDTQYF. The CDR3 DNA sequence: TGTGCCAGCAGTGACAACGGACTATCCACAGATACGCAGTATTTT.

This clone was detected only once. V and J are TRBV27 and TRBJ2-3; a possible D gene is TRBD2 (5 bases). The germline CDR1 and CDR2 sequences are MNHEY and SMNVEV (reference sequence). The CDR3 consists of 13 residues. V was shortened by 9 bases and J by 2 bases, with 12 bases between the two germline ends. The CDR3 DNA is TGTGCCAGTAAGCTCCGGGACACAGATACGCAGTATTTT. Protein: CASKLRDTDTQYF.

This clone has just one count. The chain uses TRBV18 and TRBJ2-7; D may be TRBD2 (6 bases). This CDR3 spans 15 amino acids. V lost 2 bases, J lost 4 bases, and 15 bases lay in between. CDR1 and CDR2 (germline): KGHSH, LQKENI. The CDR3 DNA is TGTGCCAGCTCACCAGGGGAGAAGGAGGGGTACGAGCAGTACTTC. It translates to CASSPGEKEGYEQYF.